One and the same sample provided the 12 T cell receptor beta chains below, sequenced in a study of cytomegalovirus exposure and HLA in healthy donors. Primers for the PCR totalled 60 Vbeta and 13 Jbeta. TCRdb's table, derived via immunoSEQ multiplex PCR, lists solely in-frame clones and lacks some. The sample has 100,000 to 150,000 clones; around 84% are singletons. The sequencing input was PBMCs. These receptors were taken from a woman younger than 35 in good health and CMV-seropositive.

CDR3 nucleotides: TGTGCCATCAGTGACGGAGGTTCGCCTGAAGCTTTCTTT. This codes for CAISDGGSPEAFF. The chain recombines TRBV10-3 with TRBJ1-1; no firm D call. The germline CDR1 and CDR2 sequences are ENHRY and SYGVKD. The CDR3 loop spans 13 amino acids. The V end was cut by 3 bases, the J end by 6 bases, with 11 bases between.

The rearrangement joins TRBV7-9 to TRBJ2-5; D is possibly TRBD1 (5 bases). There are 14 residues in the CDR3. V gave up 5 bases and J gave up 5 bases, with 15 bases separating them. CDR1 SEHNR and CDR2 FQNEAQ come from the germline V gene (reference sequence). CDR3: CASSASGSVETQYF. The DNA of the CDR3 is TGTGCCAGCAGCGCGTCAGGGTCGGTGGAGACCCAGTACTTC. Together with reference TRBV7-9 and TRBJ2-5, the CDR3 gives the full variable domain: DTGVSQNPRHKITKRGQNVTFRCDPISEHNRLYWYRQTLGQGPEFLTYFQNEAQLEKSRLLSDRFSAERPKGSFSTLEIQRTEQGDSAMYLCASSASGSVETQYFGPGTRLLVL.

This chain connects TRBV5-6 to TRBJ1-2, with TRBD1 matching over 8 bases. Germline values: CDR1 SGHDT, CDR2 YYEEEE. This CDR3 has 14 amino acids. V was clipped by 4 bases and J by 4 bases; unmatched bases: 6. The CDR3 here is CASSLDRGPYGYTF. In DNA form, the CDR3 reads TGTGCCAGCAGCCTCGACAGGGGACCCTATGGCTACACCTTC.

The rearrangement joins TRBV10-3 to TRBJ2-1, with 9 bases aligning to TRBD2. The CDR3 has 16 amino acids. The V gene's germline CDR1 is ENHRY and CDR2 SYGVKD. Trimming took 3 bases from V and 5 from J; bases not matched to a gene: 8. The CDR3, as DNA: TGTGCCATCAGTGATGGCGGGGGGGCCGGTAACAATGAGCAGTTCTTC. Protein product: CAISDGGGAGNNEQFF.

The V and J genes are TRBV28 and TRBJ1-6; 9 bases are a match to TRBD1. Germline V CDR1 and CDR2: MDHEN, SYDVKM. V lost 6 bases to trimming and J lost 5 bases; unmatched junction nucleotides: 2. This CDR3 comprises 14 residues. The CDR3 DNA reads TGTGCCAGCAGCCGGGACAGGGATAATTCACCCCTCCACTTT. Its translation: CASSRDRDNSPLHF.

The CDR3 sequence is CSVYRRGGETQYF. CDR3 nucleotide sequence: TGCAGCGTCTATAGGCGGGGAGGAGAGACCCAGTACTTC. V gene TRBV29-1 combines with J gene TRBJ2-5; a weak D match, TRBD2 (6 bases). Looked up from germline, CDR1 is SQVTM and CDR2 is ANQGSEA. Trimming cost V 6 bases and J 4 bases, with 15 bases left between them. The CDR3 sequence is 13 residues long.

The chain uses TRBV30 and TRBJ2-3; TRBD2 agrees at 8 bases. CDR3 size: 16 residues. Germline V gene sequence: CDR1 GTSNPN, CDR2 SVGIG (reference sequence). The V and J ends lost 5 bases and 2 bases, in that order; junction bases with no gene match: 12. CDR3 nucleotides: TGTGCCTGGGGAACTCTTAAGCGGGGGCACACAGATACGCAGTATTTT. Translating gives CAWGTLKRGHTDTQYF. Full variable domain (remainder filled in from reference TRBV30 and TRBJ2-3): SQTIHQWPATLVQPVGSPLSLECTVEGTSNPNLYWYRQAAGRGLQLLFYSVGIGQISSEVPQNLSASRPQDRQFILSSKKLLLSDSGFYLCAWGTLKRGHTDTQYFGPGTRLTVL.

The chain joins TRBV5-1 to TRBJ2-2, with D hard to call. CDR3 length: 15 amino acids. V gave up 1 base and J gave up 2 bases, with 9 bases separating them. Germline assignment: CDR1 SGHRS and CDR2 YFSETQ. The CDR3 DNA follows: TGCGCCAGCAGCTTGATTGGCGGAAACACCGGGGAGCTGTTTTTT. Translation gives CASSLIGGNTGELFF.

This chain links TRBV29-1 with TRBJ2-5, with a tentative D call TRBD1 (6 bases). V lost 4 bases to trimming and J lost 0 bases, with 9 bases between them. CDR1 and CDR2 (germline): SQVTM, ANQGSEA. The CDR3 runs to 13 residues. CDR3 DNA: TGCAGCGTTGTTCCAGGGGACCAAGAGACCCAGTACTTC. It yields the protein CSVVPGDQETQYF.

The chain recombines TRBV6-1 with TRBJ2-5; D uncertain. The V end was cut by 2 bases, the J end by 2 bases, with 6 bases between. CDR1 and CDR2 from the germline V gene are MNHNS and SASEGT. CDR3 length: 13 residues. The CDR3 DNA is TGTGCCAGCAGTGAATGGCAGCAAGAGACCCAGTACTTC. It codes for CASSEWQQETQYF.

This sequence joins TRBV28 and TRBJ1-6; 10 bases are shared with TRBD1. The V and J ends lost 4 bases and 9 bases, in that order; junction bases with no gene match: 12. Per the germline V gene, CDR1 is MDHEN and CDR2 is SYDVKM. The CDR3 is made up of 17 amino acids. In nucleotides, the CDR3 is TGTGCCAGCAGTTCCCTTCTAGGACAGGGGGGCCTTTCACCCCTCCACTTT. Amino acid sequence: CASSSLLGQGGLSPLHF.

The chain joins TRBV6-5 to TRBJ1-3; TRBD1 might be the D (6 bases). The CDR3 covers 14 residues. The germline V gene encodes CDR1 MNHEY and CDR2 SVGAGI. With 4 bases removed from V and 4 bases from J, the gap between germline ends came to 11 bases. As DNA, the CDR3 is TGTGCCAGCAGTTCCGGGACACTAGGAAACACCATATATTTT. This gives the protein CASSSGTLGNTIYF.